Only a few counts were recorded for the clone carrying this TCR beta chain. The antigen is unknown. The data were taken from a study of T cell repertoires in cytomegalovirus infection. For the study at large: Public signatures in TCR beta pointed to CMV infection and matching HLA type.

V lost 8 bases, J lost 0 bases, and 17 bases lay in between. Germline assignment: CDR1 MDHEN and CDR2 SYDVKM. The CDR3 sequence is 15 residues long. TCRdb processed the reads anew with MiXCR; each CDR3 protein has one entry. The data hold under 850,000 distinct CDR3 sequences, with roughly 36% observed a single time. Study-wide findings and caveats: CMV-specific HLA-C-restricted TCR beta clonotypes dominated the ex vivo response. CMV carriers having the relevant HLA were flagged by cumulative public TCR beta family frequency.

The sample was PBMCs. The clonotype comes from a human donor in good health (CMV status not recorded). Some clones in this sample may be carry-over from other donors' samples. This chain links TRBV28 with TRBJ2-7; tentative D call: TRBD2 (5 bases). The CDR3 DNA sequence: TGTGCCAGCCGACCCGGGGTTATTGACTCCTACGAGCAGTACTTC. This sequence encodes CASRPGVIDSYEQYF.